A single sample is the source of the 28 T cell receptor beta chains below, sequenced in a study of blood T cell repertoires in COVID-19. Sequencing was performed with immunoSEQ multiplex PCR; in TCRdb, only in-frame clones are kept and a portion is missing. The sample has about 150,000 clones, about four fifths seen once; the top ten hold 7.5% to 9.5%. What was sequenced was peripheral blood. Every receptor here comes from a human donor with acute or convalescent COVID-19. The donor label of this sample is uncertain.

The rearrangement links TRBV6-5 to TRBJ1-1; 8 nucleotides align to TRBD1. J gave up 7 bases and V 5 bases, and 6 bases lay outside the gene matches. Germline values: CDR1 MNHEY, CDR2 SVGAGI. The CDR3 has 13 amino acids. CDR3 in DNA: TGTGCCAGCAGTCAGGGGGCCCTGAGTGAAGCTTTCTTT. Residues: CASSQGALSEAFF.

The chain uses TRBV11-1 and TRBJ2-1; the D gene is possibly TRBD1 (7 bases). This CDR3 has 16 amino acids. Looked up from germline, CDR1 is SGHAT and CDR2 is FQDESV (reference sequence). V gave up 10 bases and J gave up 0 bases, with 19 bases separating them. The CDR3, as DNA: TGTGCCACCGCGGCCCCGGGGGACAGCTCCTACAATGAGCAGTTCTTC. It yields the protein CATAAPGDSSYNEQFF.

V usage is TRBV27 and J usage is TRBJ1-2; 9 bases are a match to TRBD1. Trimming at V came to 5 bases and at J to 14 bases, leaving 15 bases not matched to a gene. The germline gives CDR1 MNHEY, CDR2 SMNVEV (reference sequence). The CDR3 contains 14 residues. The CDR3 region is CASSPSAGTGIITF. The CDR3, as DNA: TGTGCCAGCAGTCCATCCGCCGGGACAGGGATAATTACCTTC.

The rearrangement links TRBV14 to TRBJ1-2; tentative D call: TRBD1 (6 bases). The CDR3 is 13 amino acids. Per germline, CDR1 SGHDN and CDR2 FVKESK. Between the trimmed V and J ends, which lost 4 bases and 4 bases, there was a span of 10 bases. This CDR3 reads CASSPRQAYGYTF. The CDR3 DNA reads TGTGCCAGCAGCCCCAGACAGGCCTATGGCTACACCTTC.

This clone was counted ten times or more. CDR3 in DNA: TGTGCCAGCAGTTTAGGGCTCTACGAGCAGTACTTC. It codes for CASSLGLYEQYF. V usage is TRBV12-3 or TRBV12-4 and J usage is TRBJ2-7; D is unclear. Between the trimmed V and J ends, which lost 1 base and 3 bases, there was a span of 4 bases. The CDR3 covers 12 residues.

The chain carries TRBV15 and TRBJ1-3, with D unresolved. Germline loops: CDR1 LNHNV, CDR2 YYDKDF (reference sequence). V lost 0 bases to trimming and J lost 6 bases, with 15 bases between them. The CDR3 totals 16 residues. CDR3: CATSRDLGGSENTIYF. In DNA, the CDR3 is TGTGCCACCAGCAGAGATCTTGGAGGGAGCGAAAACACCATATATTTT.

The chain combines TRBV10-2 with TRBJ2-7, with D possibly matching TRBD2 (6 bases). CDR3 length: 13 amino acids. Per the germline V gene, CDR1 is WSHSY and CDR2 is SAAADI. Trimming cost V 0 bases and J 4 bases, with 7 bases left between them. The CDR3 sequence: CASSESAGYEQYF. The CDR3 bases are TGCGCCAGCAGTGAGTCTGCGGGGTACGAGCAGTACTTC.

The chain joins TRBV4-2 to TRBJ2-5, with 8 bases lining up with TRBD1. Germline V gene lookup returns CDR1 LGHNA and CDR2 YNFKEQ. Losses at the gene ends were 0 bases for V and 5 bases for J; bases not matched to a gene: 5. The CDR3 runs 15 residues. CDR3 DNA sequence: TGTGCCAGCAGCCAAGATCCAGGGGGCTGGGAGACCCAGTACTTC. This codes for CASSQDPGGWETQYF.

The table lists this clone with many counts. V gene TRBV4-1 combines with J gene TRBJ2-1; D possibly corresponds to TRBD1 (5 bases). Trimming left V 4 bases short and J 1 base short, with 11 bases between. The CDR3 is 15 residues long. Germline-derived CDR1 and CDR2 are MGHRA and YSYEKL. The chain's CDR3 is CASSPQVRSYNEQFF. CDR3 nucleotides: TGCGCCAGCAGCCCACAGGTACGGTCCTACAATGAGCAGTTCTTC.

This clone showed up just a few times. The rearrangement joins TRBV15 to TRBJ1-2; TRBD1 matches 8 bases. Germline lookup yields CDR1 LNHNV and CDR2 YYDKDF (reference sequence). The V segment lost 8 bases and the J segment 4 bases; nucleotides outside the gene matches: 6. The CDR3 loop spans 13 amino acids. CDR3 nucleotides: TGTGCCACCTCAGGGGGCGGTGGCTATGGCTACACCTTC. It yields the protein CATSGGGGYGYTF.

J is TRBJ1-2 and V is TRBV18; no reliable D call. The CDR3 totals 16 residues. Germline-derived CDR1 and CDR2 are KGHSH and LQKENI. The germline V and J ends were trimmed by 4 bases and 0 bases, with 15 bases remaining between them. The CDR3 here is CASSHAAKSANYGYTF. CDR3 coding DNA: TGTGCCAGCTCACACGCGGCCAAGAGCGCTAACTATGGCTACACCTTC.

This CDR3 reads CASSLDSSYEQYF. In DNA, the CDR3 is TGTGCCAGTAGCCTCGACAGTTCCTACGAGCAGTACTTC. V usage is TRBV19 and J usage is TRBJ2-7; D is possibly TRBD1 (5 bases). Germline CDR1 reads LNHDA; CDR2 reads SQIVND (reference sequence). Trimming took 6 bases from V and 1 from J, leaving 10 bases between them. The CDR3 loop spans 13 amino acids.

This clone was detected a few times. The chain combines TRBV30 with TRBJ1-2; TRBD1 is a possible D gene (5 bases). CDR3 length equals 13 residues. Germline values: CDR1 GTSNPN, CDR2 SVGIG (reference sequence). V lost 0 bases, J lost 7 bases, and 12 bases lay in between. This chain's CDR3 is CAWSVGGDRGYTF. The DNA for the CDR3 is TGTGCCTGGAGTGTCGGGGGGGATCGTGGCTACACCTTC.

The V and J genes are TRBV4-2 and TRBJ1-5, with unresolved D. V was clipped by 4 bases and J by 0 bases, with 7 bases between them. The CDR3 has 14 amino acids. The germline V gene encodes CDR1 LGHNA and CDR2 YNFKEQ. The CDR3 is CASSPQDSNQPQHF. The CDR3 nucleotides read TGTGCCAGCAGCCCACAAGATAGCAATCAGCCCCAGCATTTT.

This clone was found a few times. The CDR3, as DNA: TGTGCCAGCAGAGGAGGCACACTTAACACCGGGGAGCTGTTTTTT. Translating gives CASRGGTLNTGELFF. This chain links TRBV6-5 with TRBJ2-2; perhaps TRBD2 as D (5 bases). This CDR3 is built from 15 residues. Germline lookup yields CDR1 MNHEY and CDR2 SVGAGI. Trimming pared 6 bases from V and 2 bases from J, leaving 13 bases between.

The sample holds many counts of this clone. The J gene is TRBJ1-4, the V gene TRBV5-4; the D is unclear. Deletions cut 3 bases from V and 15 bases from J, with 18 bases between. CDR1 is SGHNT, CDR2 YYREEE, per germline (reference sequence). The CDR3 consists of 13 residues. CDR3 loop: CASSSSGVSGVFF. The CDR3 coding sequence is TGTGCCAGCAGCTCCTCGGGAGTTTCGGGAGTGTTTTTT.

This sequence joins TRBV7-9 and TRBJ2-3, with a tentative D call TRBD2 (6 bases). Trimming cost V 4 bases and J 1 base, with 12 bases left between them. Germline V CDR1 and CDR2: SEHNR, FQNEAQ (reference sequence). CDR3 length: 15 amino acids. The CDR3 region has the DNA TGTGCCAGCAGCTCCGGGCGGGGAGGCACAGATACGCAGTATTTT. Residues: CASSSGRGGTDTQYF.

This chain uses TRBV10-3 with TRBJ2-7; D is possibly TRBD1 (6 bases). The CDR3 is 13 residues long. Germline CDR1 and CDR2: ENHRY and SYGVKD. Trimming pared 6 bases from V and 0 bases from J, leaving 9 bases between. The CDR3 nucleotides are TGTGCCATCAGCCGGACAGCCTCCTACGAGCAGTACTTC. The encoded protein is CAISRTASYEQYF.

The chain employs TRBV6-5 and TRBJ1-6; unclear D gene. Germline loops: CDR1 MNHEY, CDR2 SVGAGI. The ends were cut back, 6 bases at V and 0 bases at J, with 9 bases in the middle. CDR3 length: 15 residues. The CDR3 coding sequence is TGTGCCAGCAGGGGAGCGGGCTCCTATAATTCACCCCTCCACTTT. Translated: CASRGAGSYNSPLHF.

The chain combines TRBV12-3 or TRBV12-4 with TRBJ1-1; 7 bases are shared with TRBD1. After removal of 6 bases from V and 2 bases from J, the junction contained 3 bases not matched to a gene. The CDR3 runs 13 residues. The CDR3 region is CASRGQRNTEAFF. CDR3 coding DNA: TGTGCCAGCAGGGGACAGAGAAACACTGAAGCTTTCTTT.

CDR3 protein: CASSANRGYTF. As DNA, the CDR3 is TGTGCCAGCAGTGCTAACCGGGGCTACACCTTC. V and J are TRBV28 and TRBJ1-2; D not resolved. The V gene lost 5 bases and the J gene lost 8 bases, with 9 bases spanning the gap. CDR3 length: 11 amino acids. Germline V gene sequence: CDR1 MDHEN, CDR2 SYDVKM.

The chain combines TRBV2 with TRBJ1-2, with D maybe TRBD1 (6 bases). Germline CDR1 is SNHLY and CDR2 is FYNNEI. V was clipped by 8 bases and J by 1 base, with 14 bases between them. The CDR3 extends over 14 amino acids. The CDR3 DNA reads as TGTGCCAGCCTGGGACAACTCCGTAACTATGGCTACACCTTC. Protein product: CASLGQLRNYGYTF.

This clone was counted only a few times. CDR3 sequence (DNA): TGTGCCAGCAGCCCTGGGTGGTTAAACCCAGGCATTCAGTACTTC. This translates into CASSPGWLNPGIQYF. This chain links TRBV5-8 with TRBJ2-4; no clear D gene. Germline loops: CDR1 SGHTS, CDR2 YDEGEE. V was pared by 4 bases and J by 9 bases, with 20 bases between. The CDR3 sequence is 15 residues long.

CDR3 loop: CAISYRGREGYTF. Written as DNA, the CDR3 is TGTGCCATCAGTTACAGGGGGCGCGAGGGCTACACCTTC. The V call is TRBV10-3, the J call TRBJ1-2, with TRBD1 identical over 9 bases. CDR1 and CDR2 (germline): ENHRY, SYGVKD. J gave up 8 bases and V 5 bases, and 6 bases lay outside the gene matches. The CDR3 spans 13 residues.

This chain uses TRBV7-2 with TRBJ1-2; D is possibly TRBD1 (6 bases). This CDR3 comprises 15 residues. Germline values: CDR1 SGHTA, CDR2 FQGNSA. With 5 bases removed from V and 1 base from J, the gap between germline ends came to 14 bases. The CDR3 DNA follows: TGTGCCAGCAGCATTAAACAGGGATTTAACTATGGCTACACCTTC. Amino acid sequence: CASSIKQGFNYGYTF.

The chain recombines TRBV28 with TRBJ1-4; 7 nucleotides line up with TRBD1. Germline-derived CDR1 and CDR2 are MDHEN and SYDVKM. The trim removed 6 bases at V and 3 bases at J, leaving 7 bases unmatched. The CDR3 length is 15 residues. The CDR3, as DNA: TGTGCCAGCAGCCCTGCCGGGACAGCTAATGAAAAACTGTTTTTT. Translation: CASSPAGTANEKLFF. The whole variable domain, filled in from reference TRBV28 and TRBJ1-4, reads DVKVTQSSRYLVKRTGEKVFLECVQDMDHENMFWYRQDPGLGLRLIYFSYDVKMKEKGDIPEGYSVSREKKERFSLILESASTNQTSMYLCASSPAGTANEKLFFGSGTQLSVL.

The J gene is TRBJ1-6, the V gene TRBV6-5; D is perhaps TRBD1 (6 bases). The CDR3 extends over 14 amino acids. Trimming took 2 bases from V and 10 from J, leaving 12 bases between them. The germline gives CDR1 MNHEY, CDR2 SVGAGI. CDR3 nucleotides: TGTGCCAGCAGTTACAACAGGGTCGGATCACCCCTCCACTTT. It translates to CASSYNRVGSPLHF.

The chain carries TRBV18 and TRBJ2-7; TRBD1 aligns across 10 bases. The germline V gene encodes CDR1 KGHSH and CDR2 LQKENI. The CDR3 runs to 14 residues. V lost 6 bases to trimming and J lost 4 bases; unmatched junction nucleotides: 6. CDR3 DNA sequence: TGTGCCAGCTCCTCCGGGACAGGGGAGTACGAGCAGTACTTC. Translating it yields CASSSGTGEYEQYF.